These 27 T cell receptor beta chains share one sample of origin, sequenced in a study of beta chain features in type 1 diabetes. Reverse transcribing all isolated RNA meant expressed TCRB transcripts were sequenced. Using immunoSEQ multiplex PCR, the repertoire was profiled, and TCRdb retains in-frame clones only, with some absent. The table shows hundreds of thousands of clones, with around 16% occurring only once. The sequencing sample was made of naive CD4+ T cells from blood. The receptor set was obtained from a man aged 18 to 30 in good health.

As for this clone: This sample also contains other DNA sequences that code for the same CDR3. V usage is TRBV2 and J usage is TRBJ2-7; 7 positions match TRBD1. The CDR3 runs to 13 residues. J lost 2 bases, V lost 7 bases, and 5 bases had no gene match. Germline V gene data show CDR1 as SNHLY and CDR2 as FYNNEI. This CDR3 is CASIRDSTYEQYF. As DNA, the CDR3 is TGTGCCAGCATCCGGGACAGTACCTACGAGCAGTACTTC.

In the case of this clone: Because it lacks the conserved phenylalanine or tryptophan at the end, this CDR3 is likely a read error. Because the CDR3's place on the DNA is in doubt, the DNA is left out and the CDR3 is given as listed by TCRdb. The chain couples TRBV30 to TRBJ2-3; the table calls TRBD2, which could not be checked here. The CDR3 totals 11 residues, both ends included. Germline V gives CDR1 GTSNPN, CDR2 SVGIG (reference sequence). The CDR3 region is CAWSVRGIQLV.

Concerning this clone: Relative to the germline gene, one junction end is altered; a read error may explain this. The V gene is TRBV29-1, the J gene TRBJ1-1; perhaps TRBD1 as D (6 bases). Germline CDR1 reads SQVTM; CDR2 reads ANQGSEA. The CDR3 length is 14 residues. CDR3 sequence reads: CSVGPRGMNTETFF. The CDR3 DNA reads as TGCAGCGTTGGCCCCAGGGGTATGAACACTGAAACTTTCTTT.

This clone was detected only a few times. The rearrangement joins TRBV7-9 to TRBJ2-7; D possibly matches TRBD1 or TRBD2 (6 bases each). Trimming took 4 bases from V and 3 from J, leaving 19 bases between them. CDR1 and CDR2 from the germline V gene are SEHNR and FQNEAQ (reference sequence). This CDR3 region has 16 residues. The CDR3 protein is CASSSLLGGPHYEQYF. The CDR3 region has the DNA TGTGCCAGCAGCTCGCTACTTGGGGGGCCTCACTACGAGCAGTACTTC.

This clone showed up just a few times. The CDR3 bases are TGTGCCACCAGCAGAAGGACTAGCGGGAGGAACAATGAGCAGTTCTTC. It yields the protein CATSRRTSGRNNEQFF. The V gene is TRBV15, the J gene TRBJ2-1; TRBD2 aligns across 14 bases. J gave up 5 bases and V 2 bases, and 2 bases lay outside the gene matches. Germline CDR1 and CDR2: LNHNV and YYDKDF (reference sequence). The CDR3 has 16 amino acids.

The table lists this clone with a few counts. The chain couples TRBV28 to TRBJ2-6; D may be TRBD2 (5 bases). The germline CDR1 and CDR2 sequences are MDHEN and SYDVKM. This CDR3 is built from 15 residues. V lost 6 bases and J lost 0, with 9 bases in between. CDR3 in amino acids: CASRRRDSGANVLTF. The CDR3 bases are TGTGCCAGCAGGCGACGGGACTCTGGGGCCAACGTCCTGACTTTC.

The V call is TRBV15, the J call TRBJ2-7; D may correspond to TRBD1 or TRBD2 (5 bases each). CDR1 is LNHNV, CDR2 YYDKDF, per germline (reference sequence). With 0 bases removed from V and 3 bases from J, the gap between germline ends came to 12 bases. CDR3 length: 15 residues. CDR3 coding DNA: TGTGCCACCAGCAGAGATAGGGACCCTTACTACGAGCAGTACTTC. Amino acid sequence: CATSRDRDPYYEQYF.

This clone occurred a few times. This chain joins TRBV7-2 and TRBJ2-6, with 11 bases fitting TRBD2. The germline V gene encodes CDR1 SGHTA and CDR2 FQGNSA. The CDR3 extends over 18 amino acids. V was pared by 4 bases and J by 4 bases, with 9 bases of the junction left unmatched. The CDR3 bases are TGTGCCAGCAGCTATTACTTAGCGGGAGGGGCCGGGGCCAACGTCCTGACTTTC. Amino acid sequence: CASSYYLAGGAGANVLTF.

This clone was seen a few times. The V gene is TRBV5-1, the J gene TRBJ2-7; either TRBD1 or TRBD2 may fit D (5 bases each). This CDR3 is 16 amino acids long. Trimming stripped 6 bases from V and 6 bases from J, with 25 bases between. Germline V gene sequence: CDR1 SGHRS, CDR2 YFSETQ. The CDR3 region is CASTLGSGPKGVEQYF. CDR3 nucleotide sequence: TGCGCCAGCACCCTTGGGTCGGGACCCAAGGGAGTCGAGCAGTACTTC.

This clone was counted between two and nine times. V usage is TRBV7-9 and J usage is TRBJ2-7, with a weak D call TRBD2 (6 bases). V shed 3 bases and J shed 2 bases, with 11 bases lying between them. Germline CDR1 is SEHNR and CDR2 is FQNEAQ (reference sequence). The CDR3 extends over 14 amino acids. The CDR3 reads CASSFGGNAYEQYF. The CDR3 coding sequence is TGTGCCAGCAGCTTCGGGGGAAACGCCTACGAGCAGTACTTC.

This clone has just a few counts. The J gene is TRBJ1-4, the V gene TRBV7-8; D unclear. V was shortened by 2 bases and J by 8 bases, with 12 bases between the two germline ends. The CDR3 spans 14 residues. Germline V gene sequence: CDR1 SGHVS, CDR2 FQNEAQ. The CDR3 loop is CASSLKRTVEKLFF. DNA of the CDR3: TGTGCCAGCAGCTTAAAACGCACGGTCGAAAAACTGTTTTTT.

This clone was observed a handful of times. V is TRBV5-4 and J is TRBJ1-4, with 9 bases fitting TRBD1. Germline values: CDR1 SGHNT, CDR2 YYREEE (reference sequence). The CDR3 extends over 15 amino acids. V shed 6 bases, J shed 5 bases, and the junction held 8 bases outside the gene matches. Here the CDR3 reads CASTFGQGMNEKLFF. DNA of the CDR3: TGTGCCAGCACCTTTGGACAGGGGATGAATGAAAAACTGTTTTTT. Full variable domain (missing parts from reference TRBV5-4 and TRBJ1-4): ETGVTQSPTHLIKTRGQQVTLRCSSQSGHNTVSWYQQALGQGPQFIFQYYREEENGRGNFPPRFSGLQFPNYSSELNVNALELDDSALYLCASTFGQGMNEKLFFGSGTQLSVL.

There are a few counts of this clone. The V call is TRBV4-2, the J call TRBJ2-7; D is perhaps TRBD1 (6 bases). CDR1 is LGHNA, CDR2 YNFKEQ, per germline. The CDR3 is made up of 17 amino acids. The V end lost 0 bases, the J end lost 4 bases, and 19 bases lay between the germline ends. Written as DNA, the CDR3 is TGTGCCAGCAGCCAAGATCAAAGGGGACACCGGCCTTACGAGCAGTACTTC. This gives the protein CASSQDQRGHRPYEQYF.

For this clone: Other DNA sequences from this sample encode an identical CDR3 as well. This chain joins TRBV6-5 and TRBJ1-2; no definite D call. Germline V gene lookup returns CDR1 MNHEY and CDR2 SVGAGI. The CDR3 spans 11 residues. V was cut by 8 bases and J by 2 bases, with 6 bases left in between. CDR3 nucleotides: TGTGCCAGCGGCAGAAACTATGGCTACACCTTC. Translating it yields CASGRNYGYTF.

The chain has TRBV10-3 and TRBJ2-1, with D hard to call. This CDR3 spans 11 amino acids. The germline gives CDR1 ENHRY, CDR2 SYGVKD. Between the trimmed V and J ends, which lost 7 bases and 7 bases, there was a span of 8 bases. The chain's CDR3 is CAIKGFNEQFF. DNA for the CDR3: TGTGCCATCAAAGGGTTTAATGAGCAGTTCTTC.

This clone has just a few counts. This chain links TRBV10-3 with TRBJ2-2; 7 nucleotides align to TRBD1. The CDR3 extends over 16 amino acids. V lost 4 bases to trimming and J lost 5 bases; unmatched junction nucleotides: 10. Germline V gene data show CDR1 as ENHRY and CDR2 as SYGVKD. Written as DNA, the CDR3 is TGTGCCATCAGTGCTCAGAGACAGGGTGTAACCGGGGAGCTGTTTTTT. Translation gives CAISAQRQGVTGELFF.

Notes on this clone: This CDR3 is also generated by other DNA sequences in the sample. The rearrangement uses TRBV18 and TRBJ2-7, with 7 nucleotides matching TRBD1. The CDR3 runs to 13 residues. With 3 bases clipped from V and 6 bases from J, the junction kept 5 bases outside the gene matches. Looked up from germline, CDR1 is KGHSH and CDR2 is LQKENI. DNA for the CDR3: TGTGCCAGCTCACCTGACAGGGTTTCCGAGCAGTACTTC. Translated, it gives CASSPDRVSEQYF.

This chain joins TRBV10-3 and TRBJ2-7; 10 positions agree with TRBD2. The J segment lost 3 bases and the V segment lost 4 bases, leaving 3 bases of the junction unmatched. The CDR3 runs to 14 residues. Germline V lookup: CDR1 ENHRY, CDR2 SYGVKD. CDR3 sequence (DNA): TGTGCCATCAGTGCGGCTAGCGGGAGCTACGAGCAGTACTTC. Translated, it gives CAISAASGSYEQYF.

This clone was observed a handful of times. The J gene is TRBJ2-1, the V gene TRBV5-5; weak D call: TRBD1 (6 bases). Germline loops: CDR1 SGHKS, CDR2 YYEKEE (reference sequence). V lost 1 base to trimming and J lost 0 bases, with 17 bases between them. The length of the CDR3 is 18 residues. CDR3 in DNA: TGTGCCAGCAGCTTGACACTAAACAGGGTCCTCTCCTACAATGAGCAGTTCTTC. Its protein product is CASSLTLNRVLSYNEQFF.

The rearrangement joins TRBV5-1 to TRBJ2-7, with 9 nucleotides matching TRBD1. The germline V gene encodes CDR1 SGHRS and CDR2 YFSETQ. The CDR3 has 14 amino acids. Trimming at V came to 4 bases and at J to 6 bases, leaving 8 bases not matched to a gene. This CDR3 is CASSDTGGLGEQYF. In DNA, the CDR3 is TGCGCCAGCAGCGATACAGGGGGCTTAGGCGAGCAGTACTTC.

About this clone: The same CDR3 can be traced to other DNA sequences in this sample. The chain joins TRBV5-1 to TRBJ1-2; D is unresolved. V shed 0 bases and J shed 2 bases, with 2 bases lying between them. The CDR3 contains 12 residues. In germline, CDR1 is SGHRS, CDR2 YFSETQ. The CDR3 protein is CASSLANYGYTF. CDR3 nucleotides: TGCGCCAGCAGCTTGGCCAACTATGGCTACACCTTC.

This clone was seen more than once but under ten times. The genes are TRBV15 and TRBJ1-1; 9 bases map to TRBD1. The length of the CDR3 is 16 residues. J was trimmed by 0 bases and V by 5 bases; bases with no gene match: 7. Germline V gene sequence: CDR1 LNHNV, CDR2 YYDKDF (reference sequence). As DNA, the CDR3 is TGTGCCACCAGCGCCTACCGGGACAGGGTGAACACTGAAGCTTTCTTT. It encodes CATSAYRDRVNTEAFF.

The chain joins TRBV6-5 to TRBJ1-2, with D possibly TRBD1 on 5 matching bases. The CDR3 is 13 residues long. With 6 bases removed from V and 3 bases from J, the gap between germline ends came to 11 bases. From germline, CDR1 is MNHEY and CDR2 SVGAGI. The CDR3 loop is CASRTGTDYGYTF. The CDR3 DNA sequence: TGTGCCAGCAGAACCGGGACGGACTATGGCTACACCTTC.

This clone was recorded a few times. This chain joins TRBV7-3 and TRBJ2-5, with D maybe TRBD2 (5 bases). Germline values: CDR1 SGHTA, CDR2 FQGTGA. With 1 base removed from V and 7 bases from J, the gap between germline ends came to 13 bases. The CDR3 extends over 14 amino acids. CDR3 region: CASSLRASHGTQYF. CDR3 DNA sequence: TGTGCCAGCAGCTTAAGGGCTAGCCACGGGACCCAGTACTTC. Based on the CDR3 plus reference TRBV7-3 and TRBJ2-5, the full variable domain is GAGVSQTPSNKVTEKGKYVELRCDPISGHTALYWYRQSLGQGPEFLIYFQGTGAADDSGLPNDRFFAVRPEGSVSTLKIQRTERGDSAVYLCASSLRASHGTQYFGPGTRLLVL.

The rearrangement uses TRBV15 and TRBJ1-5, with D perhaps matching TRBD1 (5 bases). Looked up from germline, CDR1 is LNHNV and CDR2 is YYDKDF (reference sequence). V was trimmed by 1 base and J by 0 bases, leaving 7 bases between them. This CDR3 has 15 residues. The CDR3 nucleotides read TGTGCCACCAGCAGAGTCCAGGGTAGCAATCAGCCCCAGCATTTT. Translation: CATSRVQGSNQPQHF.

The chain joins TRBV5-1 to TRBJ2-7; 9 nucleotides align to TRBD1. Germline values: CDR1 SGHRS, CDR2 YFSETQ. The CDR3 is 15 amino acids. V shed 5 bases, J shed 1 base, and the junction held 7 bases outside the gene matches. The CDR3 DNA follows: TGCGCCAGCAGGAATGAACAGGGGGCATCCTACGAGCAGTACTTC. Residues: CASRNEQGASYEQYF.

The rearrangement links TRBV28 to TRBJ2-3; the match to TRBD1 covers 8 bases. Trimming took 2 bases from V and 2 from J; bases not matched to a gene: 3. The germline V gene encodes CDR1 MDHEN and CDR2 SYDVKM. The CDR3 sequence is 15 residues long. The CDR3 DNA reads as TGTGCCAGCAGTTTAGGGGACAGGTCCACAGATACGCAGTATTTT. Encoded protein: CASSLGDRSTDTQYF.